These 27 T cell receptor beta chains came from one sample sequenced in a study of blood T cells in healthy people across ages. Through a sample-barcoded 5' primer and a J-beta primer mix, a second PCR was run for roughly 6 to 11 cycles. One entry per CDR3 protein results from TCRdb running MiXCR on the 5' RACE reads. Of about 800,000 distinct CDR3 sequences listed, approximately 25% are singletons. The same data also contributed to another study, on T cells of mothers and their children.

What was sequenced was blood. Source of these receptors: a boy between 5 and 17 years old in good health.

In this sample, this clonotype turned up a few times. The V and J genes are TRBV7-2 and TRBJ2-4; D gene ambiguous. Germline-derived CDR1 and CDR2 are SGHTA and FQGNSA. The CDR3 spans 16 residues. V gave up 1 base and J gave up 0 bases, with 10 bases separating them. CDR3 sequence: CASSLGVALAKNIQYF. CDR3 bases: TGTGCCAGCAGCTTAGGAGTGGCACTAGCCAAAAACATTCAGTACTTC.

In DNA, the CDR3 is TGTGCCAGCAGCGGCGGTCTCCGGGACAGGATTGAAAAACTGTTTTTT. Protein product: CASSGGLRDRIEKLFF. The genes are TRBV5-6 and TRBJ1-4, with TRBD1 matching 8 bases. Germline assignment: CDR1 SGHDT and CDR2 YYEEEE. The CDR3 has 16 residues. Germline trimming cut 4 bases from V and 7 bases from J; bases unmatched to any gene: 12. Full variable domain (outside the CDR3, taken from reference TRBV5-6 and TRBJ1-4): DAGVTQSPTHLIKTRGQQVTLRCSPKSGHDTVSWYQQALGQGPQFIFQYYEEEERQRGNFPDRFSGHQFPNYSSELNVNALLLGDSALYLCASSGGLRDRIEKLFFGSGTQLSVL.

There are a few counts of this clonotype. The gene calls are TRBV9 and TRBJ1-1; no clear D. This CDR3 region has 13 residues. Trimming removed 0 bases from V and 3 bases from J, with 6 bases in between. Per germline, CDR1 SGDLS and CDR2 YYNGEE. DNA of the CDR3: TGTGCCAGCAGCGTAGCAAGTTACACTGAAGCTTTCTTT. It codes for CASSVASYTEAFF.

This clonotype appeared a few times. This rearrangement joins TRBV29-1 to TRBJ2-3; D is unclear. Germline assignment: CDR1 SQVTM and CDR2 ANQGSEA. The CDR3 is 15 residues long. Between the trimmed V and J ends, which lost 0 bases and 0 bases, there was a span of 10 bases. The DNA for the CDR3 is TGCAGCGTTGAAGAGGGTGGGATTAGCACAGATACGCAGTATTTT. This encodes CSVEEGGISTDTQYF.

The rearrangement links TRBV6-2 or TRBV6-3 to TRBJ2-7, with 10 bases matching TRBD2. Unmatched junction bases numbered 5, after V lost 8 bases and J lost 4 bases. The CDR3 is 13 residues long. Germline loops: CDR1 MNHEY, CDR2 SVGEGT. In nucleotides, the CDR3 is TGTGCCAGCCACACTAGCGGGGAGTACGAGCAGTACTTC. Translating it yields CASHTSGEYEQYF.

The V call is TRBV19, the J call TRBJ1-1; unclear D gene. This CDR3 is built from 12 residues. V lost 7 bases and J 5 bases, leaving 11 bases between the germline ends. Germline-derived CDR1 and CDR2 are LNHDA and SQIVND (reference sequence). The CDR3 sequence is CASNAGGTEAFF. The CDR3 DNA follows: TGTGCCAGTAATGCGGGAGGGACTGAAGCTTTCTTT.

The chain is built from TRBV2 and TRBJ2-5, with 10 bases identical to TRBD1. V gave up 5 bases and J gave up 9 bases; unmatched junction bases: 9. CDR1 and CDR2 (germline): SNHLY, FYNNEI. The CDR3 has 14 residues. The DNA of the CDR3 is TGTGCCAGCAGTCCGGGACAGGGGTGGGAGGCCCAGTACTTC. This sequence encodes CASSPGQGWEAQYF.

This clonotype was detected only a few times. The chain has TRBV9 and TRBJ2-3; 10 positions agree with TRBD1. Looked up from germline, CDR1 is SGDLS and CDR2 is YYNGEE. This CDR3 spans 15 amino acids. The V and J ends lost 0 bases and 4 bases, in that order; junction bases with no gene match: 2. CDR3 amino acids: CASSVAGQGADTQYF. The DNA for the CDR3 is TGTGCCAGCAGCGTAGCCGGACAGGGGGCAGATACGCAGTATTTT.

This clonotype has a handful of counts. The chain has TRBV5-5 and TRBJ2-1, with D uncertain. From germline, CDR1 is SGHKS and CDR2 YYEKEE (reference sequence). Trimming stripped 4 bases from V and 13 bases from J, with 24 bases between. The CDR3 has 15 amino acids. CDR3 residues: CASSITISRPPTQFF. The CDR3 coding sequence is TGTGCCAGCAGCATAACAATCTCCCGGCCCCCAACCCAGTTCTTC.

This chain uses TRBV7-6 with TRBJ2-1, with no clear D. Germline V gene sequence: CDR1 SGHVS, CDR2 FNYEAQ. The ends were cut back, 3 bases at V and 5 bases at J, with 8 bases in the middle. The CDR3 consists of 13 residues. The CDR3 loop is CASSFDWNNEQFF. The CDR3 coding sequence is TGTGCCAGCAGCTTCGACTGGAACAATGAGCAGTTCTTC.

CDR3 loop: CASSRQGAGGQETQYF. CDR3 sequence (DNA): TGTGCCAGCAGTCGACAGGGGGCTGGCGGGCAAGAGACCCAGTACTTC. J is TRBJ2-1 and V is TRBV28; 10 nucleotides align to TRBD1. The end of the DNA fits TRBJ2-5 better, so the J call may be wrong. Germline values: CDR1 MDHEN, CDR2 SYDVKM. The CDR3 is 16 residues long.

V is TRBV7-9 and J is TRBJ1-2; D is undetermined. The CDR3 sequence is 14 residues long. Trimming stripped 3 bases from V and 2 bases from J, with 10 bases between. Per the germline V gene, CDR1 is SEHNR and CDR2 is FQNEAQ (reference sequence). The CDR3 loop is CASSLGSFNYGYTF. CDR3 bases: TGTGCCAGCAGCTTGGGGTCGTTCAACTATGGCTACACCTTC.

The chain carries TRBV7-9 and TRBJ2-4; D is unresolved. CDR1 SEHNR and CDR2 FQNEAQ come from the germline V gene (reference sequence). The CDR3 is made up of 16 amino acids. Trimming removed 4 bases from V and 3 bases from J, with 16 bases in between. The CDR3 region is CASSSWNVVVKNIQYF. CDR3 DNA: TGTGCCAGCAGCTCCTGGAACGTTGTAGTCAAAAACATTCAGTACTTC.

The table lists this clonotype with a few counts. This chain links TRBV28 with TRBJ2-7; 8 nucleotides match TRBD1. Germline assignment: CDR1 MDHEN and CDR2 SYDVKM. The CDR3 loop spans 15 amino acids. The trim removed 4 bases at V and 3 bases at J, leaving 8 bases unmatched. The CDR3 sequence: CASSSAGQGIYEQYF. As DNA, the CDR3 is TGTGCCAGCAGTTCAGCTGGACAGGGAATCTACGAGCAGTACTTC.

V and J are TRBV28 and TRBJ2-1, with D uncertain. The ends were cut back, 11 bases at V and 3 bases at J, with 17 bases in the middle. The V gene's germline CDR1 is MDHEN and CDR2 SYDVKM. There are 14 residues in the CDR3. The CDR3: CAASSLPGYNEQFF. DNA of the CDR3: TGTGCCGCCAGCAGTTTACCAGGCTACAATGAGCAGTTCTTC.

This clonotype was picked up a small number of times. The germline gene is not matched at one end of the junction; a read error may be the cause. This sequence joins TRBV9 and TRBJ1-1, with D uncertain. CDR1 is SGDLS and CDR2 is YYNGEE in the germline V gene. The CDR3 sequence is 15 residues long. In nucleotides, the CDR3 is TGTGACAGCAGCGTAGATCAGTGGAGTTTGGGGGAAGCTTTCTTT. This encodes CDSSVDQWSLGEAFF.

This clonotype was detected a few times. V and J are TRBV9 and TRBJ1-3; D is unclear. This CDR3 is 16 amino acids long. V gave up 3 bases and J gave up 0 bases, with 13 bases separating them. The germline CDR1 and CDR2 sequences are SGDLS and YYNGEE. Here the CDR3 DNA reads TGTGCCAGCAGCGGGGCAGGAGCCGGCTCTGGAAACACCATATATTTT. It codes for CASSGAGAGSGNTIYF.

The chain combines TRBV4-3 with TRBJ2-7; tentative D call: TRBD1 (6 bases). V lost 1 base and J lost 3, with 13 bases in between. CDR3 size: 15 residues. Germline V gene lookup returns CDR1 LGHNA and CDR2 YSLEER. CDR3 sequence: CASSQVLGALYEQYF. CDR3 nucleotides: TGCGCCAGCAGCCAAGTCTTGGGGGCCCTCTACGAGCAGTACTTC.

The table lists this clonotype with a few counts. The rearrangement links TRBV28 to TRBJ2-7; the D gene is possibly TRBD1 (5 bases). CDR1 is MDHEN, CDR2 SYDVKM, per germline. The CDR3 length is 16 residues. The V and J ends lost 3 bases and 0 bases respectively, with 15 bases between them. CDR3 coding DNA: TGTGCCAGCAGTTTTCCGGCAGGGCGTGCCTCCTACGAGCAGTACTTC. This translates into CASSFPAGRASYEQYF.

DNA of the CDR3: TGTGCCAGCAGCCAACTACAGATCCGGGGCCCAGATACGCAGTATTTT. Amino acid sequence: CASSQLQIRGPDTQYF. The V gene is TRBV14, the J gene TRBJ2-3; D may match TRBD1 or TRBD2 (5 bases each). This CDR3 has 16 residues. Trimming shortened V by 2 bases and J by 4 bases, and 16 bases separated the two germline ends. Germline lookup yields CDR1 SGHDN and CDR2 FVKESK.

The J gene is TRBJ2-5, the V gene TRBV19, with 10 positions matching TRBD1. The J call is doubtful: the DNA matches TRBJ2-7 better. The CDR3 sequence is 15 residues long. CDR1 is LNHDA and CDR2 is SQIVND in the germline V gene (reference sequence). CDR3 region: CASSLVTGGIYEQYF. Here the CDR3 DNA reads TGTGCCAGTAGCCTTGTGACAGGGGGCATATACGAGCAGTACTTC.

For this clonotype: One junction end disagrees with the germline gene, perhaps due to a read error. The chain links TRBV7-9 to TRBJ1-5; D uncertain. This CDR3 contains 14 residues. CDR1 and CDR2 (germline): SEHNR, FQNEAQ (reference sequence). CDR3 bases: TGTGCCAGCAGCTTAGCCCCGGGAGATCAGCCCCGGCATTTT. Protein sequence: CASSLAPGDQPRHF.

The chain joins TRBV2 to TRBJ2-4, with D perhaps assigned TRBD1 or TRBD2 (5 bases each). CDR1 is SNHLY, CDR2 FYNNEI, per germline. The CDR3 extends over 13 amino acids. Trimming removed 7 bases from V and 6 bases from J, with 13 bases in between. Here the CDR3 DNA reads TGTGCCAGCAAAGGGACGATTGGAAACATTCAGTACTTC. Translated, it gives CASKGTIGNIQYF.

The genes are TRBV4-1 and TRBJ1-2, with D tentatively TRBD1 (6 bases). The V end lost 3 bases, the J end lost 3 bases, and 20 bases lay between the germline ends. The CDR3 has 17 residues. Germline CDR1 and CDR2: MGHRA and YSYEKL. CDR3 DNA sequence: TGCGCCAGCAGCCACAACCGGGACACCCTAACGTACTATGGCTACACCTTC. Its translation is CASSHNRDTLTYYGYTF.

This clonotype occurred a few times. This sequence joins TRBV28 and TRBJ2-5; 8 bases are shared with TRBD1. The CDR3 spans 17 residues. Trimming cost V 8 bases and J 3 bases; bases outside gene matches: 17. Looked up from germline, CDR1 is MDHEN and CDR2 is SYDVKM. The CDR3 coding sequence is TGTGCCAGCTCACCTGCGGGGCAGGGGGCGTCCAAAGAGACCCAGTACTTC. Residues: CASSPAGQGASKETQYF.

There are a few counts of this clonotype. This sequence joins TRBV20-1 and TRBJ2-7; either TRBD1 or TRBD2 may fit D (5 bases each). This CDR3 is 15 amino acids long. Trimming left V 3 bases short and J 2 bases short, with 17 bases between. CDR1 DFQATT and CDR2 SNEGSKA come from the germline V gene (reference sequence). CDR3 loop: CSASKGAGTPYEQYF. Written as DNA, the CDR3 is TGCAGTGCTAGCAAAGGGGCGGGCACACCCTACGAGCAGTACTTC.

This clonotype was seen only a few times. The chain is built from TRBV18 and TRBJ2-5, with D perhaps matching TRBD1 (6 bases). V lost 3 bases and J lost 1, with 12 bases in between. There are 15 residues in the CDR3. Looked up from germline, CDR1 is KGHSH and CDR2 is LQKENI. CDR3 sequence (DNA): TGTGCCAGCTCACCGCCAGGGGATAGCCAAGAGACCCAGTACTTC. It is translated as CASSPPGDSQETQYF. Together with reference TRBV18 and TRBJ2-5, the CDR3 gives the full variable domain: NAGVMQNPRHLVRRRGQEARLRCSPMKGHSHVYWYRQLPEEGLKFMVYLQKENIIDESGMPKERFSAEFPKEGPSILRIQQVVRGDSAAYFCASSPPGDSQETQYFGPGTRLLVL.